Presented here are 5 T cell receptor beta chains from one specimen sequenced in a study of spatial heterogeneity in lung cancer. Time point given: sample taken at primary tumor resection. Whole RNA obtained from tumor, nontumor lung or frozen PBMC underwent sequencing without sorting. TCRdb re-derived calls from the 5' RACE reads in MiXCR, one entry per CDR3 protein. The sample shows tens of thousands of distinct CDR3 sequences, about 12% of them seen only once. The sample here was PBMCs, taken at surgery. The receptors stem from a male donor with early-stage non-small cell lung cancer.

Only a few counts were recorded for this clonotype. The chain links TRBV6-2 or TRBV6-3 to TRBJ1-5; a weak D match, TRBD1 (5 bases). V was trimmed by 5 bases and J by 2 bases, leaving 19 bases between them. The germline V gene has CDR1 MNHEY and CDR2 SVGEGT. CDR3 length equals 17 residues. CDR3 DNA sequence: TGTGCCAGCAGTATCCGGACGGGACGGAACGGCAATCAGCCCCAGCATTTT. The encoded protein is CASSIRTGRNGNQPQHF.

J is TRBJ1-4 and V is TRBV12-3 or TRBV12-4, with TRBD1 as a possible D gene (6 bases). This CDR3 is 14 amino acids long. V was trimmed by 5 bases and J by 7 bases, leaving 14 bases between them. CDR3 region: CASSEQGGGEKLFF. The CDR3 nucleotides read TGTGCCAGCAGTGAACAGGGCGGTGGTGAAAAACTGTTTTTT.

This clonotype has just a few counts. The gene calls are TRBV6-2 or TRBV6-3 and TRBJ2-2, with TRBD1 as a possible D gene (5 bases). Germline CDR1 and CDR2: MNHEY and SVGEGT. This CDR3 comprises 15 residues. V dropped 6 bases and J dropped 6 bases, with 17 bases sitting between them. The CDR3 DNA reads as TGTGCCAGCAGGAAAGGGGAACAGTTCGCCGGGGAGCTGTTTTTT. Residues: CASRKGEQFAGELFF.

The chain employs TRBV29-1 and TRBJ2-2; D is uncertain. Per germline, CDR1 SQVTM and CDR2 ANQGSEA. The V end was cut by 1 base, the J end by 4 bases, with 10 bases between. CDR3 size: 14 residues. This chain's CDR3 is CSVEGGIGTGELFF. CDR3 DNA sequence: TGCAGCGTTGAAGGGGGTATCGGCACCGGGGAGCTGTTTTTT.

In its sample, this clonotype was seen a few times. The chain has TRBV11-2 and TRBJ2-7; 7 bases agree with TRBD1. The V gene end was trimmed by 5 bases and the J gene end by 4 bases; junction bases not matched to a gene: 17. CDR1 and CDR2 (germline): SGHAT, FQNNGV. CDR3 length: 17 residues. The CDR3: CASSGLQGPRGTYEQYF. Written as DNA, the CDR3 is TGTGCCAGCAGCGGTCTACAGGGGCCCCGAGGAACATACGAGCAGTACTTC.